The 30 T cell receptor beta chains below come from one sample, sequenced in a study of T cell clonotyping in hematopoietic cell transplantation. Clones were read by immunoSEQ multiplex PCR, and TCRdb kept only the in-frame ones, dropping some. The data hold 6,000 to 9,000 clones, with about nine tenths observed a single time. The source material was PBMCs, sampled 30 days after allogeneic stem cell transplant. The receptors stem from a female patient aged 45-60 years who had an allogeneic stem cell transplant from an unrelated donor, so the T cells may come from the graft donor. Some clones in this sample may be carry-over from other donors' samples.

This chain connects TRBV5-4 to TRBJ1-5; D is unclear. This CDR3 comprises 12 residues. The ends were cut back, 2 bases at V and 3 bases at J, with 3 bases in the middle. Looked up from germline, CDR1 is SGHNT and CDR2 is YYREEE (reference sequence). CDR3 residues: CASSFDNQPQHF. CDR3 nucleotide sequence: TGTGCCAGCAGCTTCGACAATCAGCCCCAGCATTTT.

The rearrangement uses TRBV19 and TRBJ2-1, with D perhaps matching TRBD1 (6 bases). Germline V lookup: CDR1 LNHDA, CDR2 SQIVND (reference sequence). The germline V and J ends were trimmed by 6 bases and 0 bases, with 12 bases remaining between them. This CDR3 is built from 15 residues. This CDR3 is CASSRGDSSYNEQFF. The CDR3 DNA reads TGTGCCAGTAGCAGGGGTGATAGCTCCTACAATGAGCAGTTCTTC.

This clone has a single count. The CDR3 nucleotides read TGCGCCAGCAGCTTGGCCCGGCTAGCGGGAGCAGGACCTCACACAGATACGCAGTATTTT. Translation: CASSLARLAGAGPHTDTQYF. The chain employs TRBV5-1 and TRBJ2-3; 10 nucleotides line up with TRBD2. CDR3 size: 20 residues. The V gene end was trimmed by 0 bases and the J gene end by 2 bases; junction bases not matched to a gene: 15. CDR1 and CDR2 from the germline V gene are SGHRS and YFSETQ. Full variable domain (missing parts from reference TRBV5-1 and TRBJ2-3): KAGVTQTPRYLIKTRGQQVTLSCSPISGHRSVSWYQQTPGQGLQFLFEYFSETQRNKGNFPGRFSGRQFSNSRSEMNVSTLELGDSALYLCASSLARLAGAGPHTDTQYFGPGTRLTVL.

The chain has TRBV28 and TRBJ2-2; D remains unclear. CDR3 length: 15 residues. The V end lost 6 bases, the J end lost 6 bases, and 17 bases lay between the germline ends. Germline CDR1 and CDR2: MDHEN and SYDVKM. Here the CDR3 reads CASSSSSFGSGELFF. The CDR3 region has the DNA TGTGCCAGCAGCTCCTCGAGTTTTGGGTCCGGGGAGCTGTTTTTT.

The V and J genes are TRBV4-3 and TRBJ2-7; 11 bases map to TRBD1. The CDR3 totals 14 residues. CDR1 is LGHNA, CDR2 YSLEER, per germline. Trimming took 5 bases from V and 4 from J; bases not matched to a gene: 4. CDR3 region: CASSSGQGGYEQYF. The CDR3 nucleotides read TGCGCCAGCAGCTCGGGACAGGGGGGGTACGAGCAGTACTTC.

A note on this clone: One junction end disagrees with the germline gene, perhaps due to a read error. The chain carries TRBV7-2 and TRBJ2-2, with TRBD2 identical over 9 bases. The CDR3 covers 15 residues. Germline V gene data show CDR1 as SGHTA and CDR2 as FQGNSA. The CDR3 spells CASSLAGAGTGELFF. The CDR3 DNA reads as TGTGCCAGCAGTTTAGCGGGAGCTGGGACCGGGGAGCTGTTTTTT.

This chain uses TRBV27 with TRBJ2-1; D assignment may be TRBD1 or TRBD2 (5 bases each). Trimming removed 5 bases at V and 12 bases at J, with 23 bases between. Germline V gene sequence: CDR1 MNHEY, CDR2 SMNVEV (reference sequence). CDR3 length equals 15 residues. The DNA for the CDR3 is TGTGCCAGCAGTCTAAATGCCGTAGGGACGGGCACGCAGTTCTTC. It translates to CASSLNAVGTGTQFF.

The chain couples TRBV5-1 to TRBJ2-5, with 7 bases fitting TRBD2. The trim removed 7 bases at V and 2 bases at J, leaving 8 bases unmatched. The CDR3 is 14 residues long. Germline V gives CDR1 SGHRS, CDR2 YFSETQ. CDR3: CASCTGGPQETQYF. The CDR3 coding sequence is TGCGCCAGCTGTACGGGAGGCCCACAAGAGACCCAGTACTTC. Looking up the rest from reference TRBV5-1 and TRBJ2-5 gives the full variable domain: KAGVTQTPRYLIKTRGQQVTLSCSPISGHRSVSWYQQTPGQGLQFLFEYFSETQRNKGNFPGRFSGRQFSNSRSEMNVSTLELGDSALYLCASCTGGPQETQYFGPGTRLLVL.

This clone has only one observation. The CDR3 DNA reads as TGCGCCAGCAGCCAAGTCGCTTACGGGACAGGGGGCACAGATACGCAGTATTTT. Translated: CASSQVAYGTGGTDTQYF. The V call is TRBV4-1, the J call TRBJ2-3, with 10 bases that match TRBD1. The CDR3 sequence is 18 residues long. The ends lost 1 base at V and 1 base at J; junction bases unmatched: 8. Germline values: CDR1 MGHRA, CDR2 YSYEKL.

This clone showed up just a few times. The chain recombines TRBV11-3 with TRBJ2-1; the D gene is possibly TRBD1 (5 bases). CDR3 length equals 15 residues. V was cut by 1 base and J by 12 bases, with 19 bases left in between. Germline CDR1 SGHNT, CDR2 YENEEA. The CDR3 DNA follows: TGTGCCAGCAGCTTAGGACCTCAGGGCCAAGGGATGCAGTTCTTC. Its protein product is CASSLGPQGQGMQFF.

This clone is a singleton in its sample. The rearrangement joins TRBV9 to TRBJ1-2; D ambiguous. Germline CDR1 and CDR2: SGDLS and YYNGEE. CDR3 length: 12 amino acids. V was clipped by 3 bases and J by 7 bases, with 10 bases between them. DNA of the CDR3: TGTGCCAGCAGCGCTCAGGCTTTTGGCTACACCTTC. This gives the protein CASSAQAFGYTF.

The chain is built from TRBV25-1 and TRBJ2-7; TRBD2 matches at 7 bases. There are 14 residues in the CDR3. CDR1 is MGHDK and CDR2 is SYGVNS in the germline V gene. The ends lost 1 base at V and 3 bases at J; junction bases unmatched: 3. The CDR3 nucleotides are TGTGCCAGCAGTGAATGGGGGGGGGACTACGAGCAGTACTTC. Its protein product is CASSEWGGDYEQYF.

The V call is TRBV7-2, the J call TRBJ2-1, with D tentatively TRBD2 (5 bases). This CDR3 region has 16 residues. The germline V and J ends were trimmed by 5 bases and 4 bases, with 18 bases remaining between them. Germline-derived CDR1 and CDR2 are SGHTA and FQGNSA. The CDR3 coding sequence is TGTGCCAGCAGCACAACGAGGTCCCGGGGATACAATGAGCAGTTCTTC. The encoded protein is CASSTTRSRGYNEQFF.

The chain recombines TRBV2 with TRBJ1-2; 7 bases line up with TRBD1. CDR1 and CDR2 from the germline V gene are SNHLY and FYNNEI. This CDR3 is 11 amino acids long. With V trimmed by 9 bases and J by 7 bases, 5 bases remained unmatched. CDR3 in amino acids: CARRTGFGYTF. For the CDR3, the DNA is TGTGCCAGAAGGACAGGCTTTGGCTACACCTTC.

This chain uses TRBV29-1 with TRBJ2-5; D ambiguous. The V gene's germline CDR1 is SQVTM and CDR2 ANQGSEA. V was pared by 4 bases and J by 5 bases, with 8 bases between. The CDR3 has 11 residues. CDR3 sequence reads: CSVALQETQYF. The CDR3 DNA is TGCAGCGTTGCACTACAGGAGACCCAGTACTTC.

As for this clone: Here the CDR3 omits its conserved ending phenylalanine or tryptophan, so a read error is the likely source. The chain is built from TRBV5-1 and TRBJ1-6, with D unclear. CDR1 is SGHRS and CDR2 is YFSETQ in the germline V gene. V was pared by 5 bases and J by 2 bases, with 11 bases between. The CDR3 totals 15 residues. CDR3 in DNA: TGCGCCAGCAGTCGAGGAGACCCCTATAATTCACCCCTCCACTCT. It codes for CASSRGDPYNSPLHS.

This clone was counted a single time. The V gene is TRBV18, the J gene TRBJ2-7; no firm D call. Germline CDR1 is KGHSH and CDR2 is LQKENI. The CDR3 is 15 amino acids. The V and J ends lost 1 base and 2 bases respectively, with 12 bases between them. CDR3 protein: CASSPHHTVPYEQYF. As DNA, the CDR3 is TGTGCCAGCTCACCACATCACACTGTACCCTACGAGCAGTACTTC.

The gene calls are TRBV11-2 and TRBJ2-3; 11 bases match TRBD2. Trimming removed 3 bases from V and 10 bases from J; junction bases left unmatched: 6. The CDR3 runs 14 residues. Germline CDR1 reads SGHAT; CDR2 reads FQNNGV. CDR3 region: CASSFTSGGVAQYF. CDR3 coding DNA: TGTGCCAGCAGCTTTACTAGCGGGGGTGTTGCGCAGTATTTT.

In its sample, this clone was seen once. V and J are TRBV6-6 and TRBJ1-2; 9 bases are shared with TRBD1. The V gene end was trimmed by 6 bases and the J gene end by 10 bases; junction bases not matched to a gene: 9. CDR1 is MNHNY, CDR2 SVGAGI, per germline (reference sequence). CDR3 length equals 13 residues. For the CDR3, the DNA is TGTGCCAGCAGCTCACAGGGGGCGGGTGACTACACCTTC. As protein: CASSSQGAGDYTF.

This clone was counted a few times. V gene TRBV6-5 combines with J gene TRBJ2-7; tentative D call: TRBD1 (7 bases). Between the trimmed V and J ends, which lost 2 bases and 1 base, there was a span of 12 bases. In germline, CDR1 is MNHEY, CDR2 SVGAGI. The CDR3 consists of 15 residues. The CDR3 spells CASSYEAGGSYEQYF. As DNA, the CDR3 is TGTGCCAGCAGTTACGAGGCAGGGGGGTCCTACGAGCAGTACTTC.

The chain joins TRBV29-1 to TRBJ1-3; TRBD1 matches at 7 bases. Per the germline V gene, CDR1 is SQVTM and CDR2 is ANQGSEA. V lost 5 bases and J lost 0; bases outside the gene matches: 28. The CDR3 runs 22 residues. CDR3 region: CSVLSRGAPLGPGQISGNTIYF. CDR3 coding DNA: TGCAGCGTTCTATCGCGTGGGGCCCCCTTGGGGCCGGGACAGATCTCTGGAAACACCATATATTTT.

This chain joins TRBV28 and TRBJ2-1; the D is unclear. Trimming removed 3 bases from V and 0 bases from J, with 12 bases in between. The V gene's germline CDR1 is MDHEN and CDR2 SYDVKM. CDR3 size: 16 residues. This chain's CDR3 is CASSLWQSPSYNEQFF. DNA for the CDR3: TGTGCCAGCAGTTTGTGGCAGTCCCCCTCCTACAATGAGCAGTTCTTC. The full variable domain, its missing parts supplied by reference TRBV28 and TRBJ2-1, is DVKVTQSSRYLVKRTGEKVFLECVQDMDHENMFWYRQDPGLGLRLIYFSYDVKMKEKGDIPEGYSVSREKKERFSLILESASTNQTSMYLCASSLWQSPSYNEQFFGPGTRLTVL.

This clone has just a few counts. The chain has TRBV2 and TRBJ1-3; unclear D gene. V gave up 6 bases and J gave up 0 bases, with 3 bases separating them. This CDR3 spans 12 amino acids. Germline V CDR1 and CDR2: SNHLY, FYNNEI. DNA for the CDR3: TGTGCCAGCAGGCGCTCTGGAAACACCATATATTTT. Translated, it gives CASRRSGNTIYF.

The V and J genes are TRBV6-5 and TRBJ2-5; no firm D call. The germline CDR1 and CDR2 sequences are MNHEY and SVGAGI. Trimming left V 0 bases short and J 0 bases short, with 8 bases between. This CDR3 contains 15 residues. The CDR3 coding sequence is TGTGCCAGCAGTTACTCGTTAGAGGACCAAGAGACCCAGTACTTC. Its translation is CASSYSLEDQETQYF.

The V and J genes are TRBV4-1 and TRBJ2-7, with D perhaps matching TRBD2 (6 bases). Trimming cost V 1 base and J 2 bases, with 15 bases left between them. Germline lookup yields CDR1 MGHRA and CDR2 YSYEKL. The CDR3 loop spans 16 amino acids. DNA of the CDR3: TGCGCCAGCAGCCAAGCCCCGGCGGGATTCACCTACGAGCAGTACTTC. Translating it yields CASSQAPAGFTYEQYF.

J is TRBJ1-1 and V is TRBV25-1, with 8 nucleotides matching TRBD1. Germline V gene data show CDR1 as MGHDK and CDR2 as SYGVNS. This CDR3 comprises 17 residues. Trimming cost V 5 bases and J 5 bases; bases outside gene matches: 16. This CDR3 reads CASSLRVDRAVGTEAFF. The CDR3 DNA reads TGTGCCAGCAGTCTCCGTGTGGACAGGGCGGTTGGAACTGAAGCTTTCTTT.

Only one count was recorded for this clone. V usage is TRBV30 and J usage is TRBJ2-4; D might be TRBD1 or TRBD2, each matching 5 bases. V dropped 3 bases and J dropped 9 bases, with 15 bases sitting between them. This CDR3 spans 13 amino acids. The germline CDR1 and CDR2 sequences are GTSNPN and SVGIG (reference sequence). CDR3: CAWSNWDPIIQYF. The CDR3 coding sequence is TGTGCCTGGAGCAATTGGGACCCCATCATTCAGTACTTC.

This chain links TRBV9 with TRBJ2-2, with D perhaps TRBD1 (5 bases). V lost 4 bases and J lost 10, with 11 bases in between. This CDR3 region has 12 residues. From germline, CDR1 is SGDLS and CDR2 YYNGEE. CDR3 loop: CASSLQGEELFF. CDR3 nucleotide sequence: TGTGCCAGCAGCCTTCAGGGCGAGGAGCTGTTTTTT.

J is TRBJ1-1 and V is TRBV6-5, with D perhaps TRBD1 (6 bases). The CDR3 runs to 14 residues. Germline-derived CDR1 and CDR2 are MNHEY and SVGAGI. Deletions cut 2 bases from V and 1 base from J, with 8 bases between. The CDR3 DNA sequence: TGTGCCAGCAGTTACAGACAGGAGAACACTGAAGCTTTCTTT. Encoded protein: CASSYRQENTEAFF.

This clone showed up just a few times. The J gene is TRBJ2-1, the V gene TRBV7-9; 12 positions agree with TRBD2. Germline assignment: CDR1 SEHNR and CDR2 FQNEAQ (reference sequence). V dropped 1 base and J dropped 3; count of bases not matched to a gene: 7. The CDR3 is 18 residues long. The CDR3 reads CASSLELAGGLIYNEQFF. The CDR3 region has the DNA TGTGCCAGCAGCTTAGAACTAGCGGGGGGCCTCATCTACAATGAGCAGTTCTTC. The full variable domain, in which reference TRBV7-9 and TRBJ2-1 provide the parts outside the CDR3, is DTGVSQNPRHKITKRGQNVTFRCDPISEHNRLYWYRQTLGQGPEFLTYFQNEAQLEKSRLLSDRFSAERPKGSFSTLEIQRTEQGDSAMYLCASSLELAGGLIYNEQFFGPGTRLTVL.